What follows are 30 T cell receptor beta chains derived from one specimen sequenced in a study of technical replicates of blood from a few donors. Sequenced by immunoSEQ multiplex PCR; TCRdb stores in-frame clones only, minus some. The sample shows under 70,000 clones, roughly 84% of them seen only once. Sequenced sample: PBMCs. These receptors came from a human donor in good health. Some clones in this sample may be carry-over from other donors' samples.

The J gene is TRBJ2-1, the V gene TRBV14, with no clear D. V was shortened by 4 bases and J by 4 bases, with 11 bases between the two germline ends. CDR3 length equals 14 residues. CDR1 and CDR2 (germline): SGHDN, FVKESK. CDR3 amino acids: CASSPEMTYNEQFF. Written as DNA, the CDR3 is TGTGCCAGCAGCCCCGAGATGACTTACAATGAGCAGTTCTTC.

This chain links TRBV30 with TRBJ1-4; D not certain. This CDR3 has 11 amino acids. V lost 7 bases to trimming and J lost 8 bases, with 11 bases between them. Germline V gene lookup returns CDR1 GTSNPN and CDR2 SVGIG (reference sequence). The CDR3: CALTAREKLFF. In DNA form, the CDR3 reads TGTGCCTTAACAGCCCGGGAAAAACTGTTTTTT.

J is TRBJ1-4 and V is TRBV27; a weak D match, TRBD1 (6 bases). This CDR3 comprises 16 residues. Trimming stripped 6 bases from V and 5 bases from J, with 19 bases between. Germline V gene sequence: CDR1 MNHEY, CDR2 SMNVEV (reference sequence). The CDR3 DNA sequence: TGTGCCAGCAGCCTCGGACAGCGCAGAGAGAATGAAAAACTGTTTTTT. It translates to CASSLGQRRENEKLFF.

The chain joins TRBV14 to TRBJ2-7, with 14 bases identical to TRBD2. The J segment lost 2 bases and the V segment lost 3 bases, leaving 9 bases of the junction unmatched. CDR1 and CDR2 (germline): SGHDN, FVKESK. The CDR3 totals 18 residues. The CDR3: CASSHGLAGGATPYEQYF. The CDR3 region has the DNA TGTGCCAGCAGCCACGGACTAGCGGGGGGTGCCACACCCTACGAGCAGTACTTC.

The chain recombines TRBV5-1 with TRBJ2-7; a weak D match, TRBD1 (5 bases). This CDR3 spans 13 amino acids. Trimming shortened V by 1 base and J by 6 bases, and 11 bases separated the two germline ends. The germline CDR1 and CDR2 sequences are SGHRS and YFSETQ. CDR3 bases: TGCGCCAGCAGCTTGTCCCAGGGCTCCGAGCAGTACTTC. This sequence encodes CASSLSQGSEQYF.

J is TRBJ2-3 and V is TRBV7-3; 10 bases map to TRBD2. Trimming took 4 bases from V and 3 from J; bases not matched to a gene: 1. The V gene's germline CDR1 is SGHTA and CDR2 FQGTGA. The CDR3 extends over 14 amino acids. The CDR3: CASSSSGSTDTQYF. The CDR3 coding sequence is TGTGCCAGCAGCTCTAGCGGGAGTACAGATACGCAGTATTTT. Looking up the rest from reference TRBV7-3 and TRBJ2-3 gives the full variable domain: GAGVSQTPSNKVTEKGKYVELRCDPISGHTALYWYRQSLGQGPEFLIYFQGTGAADDSGLPNDRFFAVRPEGSVSTLKIQRTERGDSAVYLCASSSSGSTDTQYFGPGTRLTVL.

The chain carries TRBV6-1 and TRBJ2-3; TRBD2 agrees at 7 bases. Germline V gene data show CDR1 as MNHNS and CDR2 as SASEGT. V shed 7 bases and J 0 bases; nucleotides not matched to a gene: 7. The CDR3 sequence is 15 residues long. The DNA of the CDR3 is TGTGCCAGCACCTTCAGGGAGGGGAGCACAGATACGCAGTATTTT. It encodes CASTFREGSTDTQYF.

V and J are TRBV15 and TRBJ2-3, with 8 bases matching TRBD1. With V trimmed by 1 base and J by 4 bases, 4 bases remained unmatched. This CDR3 region has 15 residues. CDR1 and CDR2 from the germline V gene are LNHNV and YYDKDF (reference sequence). The CDR3 DNA is TGTGCCACCAGCAGAGGCAGGGGGCAAGCAGATACGCAGTATTTT. Translation: CATSRGRGQADTQYF.

CDR3 bases: TGTGCCAGCGGTGGCAGTGCTAATGAAAAACTGTTTTTT. This codes for CASGGSANEKLFF. This chain joins TRBV7-2 and TRBJ1-4; no clear D. The CDR3 runs 13 residues. With 8 bases removed from V and 3 bases from J, the gap between germline ends came to 10 bases. Germline values: CDR1 SGHTA, CDR2 FQGNSA. Full variable domain (rest looked up from reference TRBV7-2 and TRBJ1-4): GAGVSQSPSNKVTEKGKDVELRCDPISGHTALYWYRQSLGQGLEFLIYFQGNSAPDKSGLPSDRFSAERTGGSVSTLTIQRTQQEDSAVYLCASGGSANEKLFFGSGTQLSVL.

The chain combines TRBV28 with TRBJ1-2, with D possibly TRBD1 on 6 matching bases. Germline CDR1 MDHEN, CDR2 SYDVKM. V lost 5 bases and J 6 bases, leaving 16 bases between the germline ends. The length of the CDR3 is 14 residues. The CDR3 DNA is TGTGCCAGCAGTCTCCTTGGGACAACCAATGGCTACACCTTC. The encoded protein is CASSLLGTTNGYTF.

The V call is TRBV10-3, the J call TRBJ2-3, with TRBD2 identical over 8 bases. V lost 4 bases, J lost 6 bases, and 6 bases stayed unmatched. The CDR3 is made up of 14 amino acids. The germline CDR1 and CDR2 sequences are ENHRY and SYGVKD. Here the CDR3 reads CAISGGTRVDTQYF. For the CDR3, the DNA is TGTGCCATCAGTGGTGGGACTAGAGTTGATACGCAGTATTTT.

The CDR3 region has the DNA TGTGCCAGCAGCCTCCGGACAGGGGGCTATGGCTACACCTTC. This codes for CASSLRTGGYGYTF. The chain joins TRBV7-8 to TRBJ1-2; 10 nucleotides agree with TRBD1. The trim removed 5 bases at V and 4 bases at J, leaving 4 bases unmatched. Germline V gene sequence: CDR1 SGHVS, CDR2 FQNEAQ. The CDR3 consists of 14 residues.

The J gene is TRBJ2-2, the V gene TRBV7-3; D is undetermined. Germline CDR1 SGHTA, CDR2 FQGTGA. Trimming took off 0 bases at V and 1 base at J, with 12 bases between the two ends. The CDR3 contains 17 residues. In DNA form, the CDR3 reads TGTGCCAGCAGCTTAACGTCGTTTGGCGGGAACACCGGGGAGCTGTTTTTT. This gives the protein CASSLTSFGGNTGELFF.

This clone was found a few times. The rearrangement links TRBV5-4 to TRBJ2-5; tentative D call: TRBD1 (6 bases). This CDR3 spans 17 amino acids. V lost 3 bases, J lost 4 bases, and 22 bases lay in between. The germline V gene encodes CDR1 SGHNT and CDR2 YYREEE (reference sequence). The CDR3 spells CASSSGGGRGLVETQYF. The CDR3 DNA reads TGTGCCAGCAGCTCCGGAGGTGGCAGGGGTTTAGTAGAGACCCAGTACTTC. Supplemented by reference TRBV5-4 and TRBJ2-5, the full variable domain reads ETGVTQSPTHLIKTRGQQVTLRCSSQSGHNTVSWYQQALGQGPQFIFQYYREEENGRGNFPPRFSGLQFPNYSSELNVNALELDDSALYLCASSSGGGRGLVETQYFGPGTRLLVL.

This clone was detected a few times. The V and J genes are TRBV11-2 and TRBJ1-2; D perhaps matches TRBD1 (5 bases). CDR1 is SGHAT, CDR2 FQNNGV, per germline. The CDR3 loop spans 13 amino acids. The ends were cut back, 4 bases at V and 5 bases at J, with 11 bases in the middle. The CDR3 coding sequence is TGTGCCAGCAGCTCGTTGACAGTGTATGGCTACACCTTC. Encoded protein: CASSSLTVYGYTF.

V gene TRBV20-1 combines with J gene TRBJ1-1; D is perhaps TRBD1 (5 bases). The germline V and J ends were trimmed by 3 bases and 10 bases, with 12 bases remaining between them. CDR1 DFQATT and CDR2 SNEGSKA come from the germline V gene (reference sequence). This CDR3 is built from 11 residues. DNA for the CDR3: TGCAGTGCTAGGGGGGGGGAGGGAGCTTTCTTT. The encoded protein is CSARGGEGAFF.

V is TRBV10-3 and J is TRBJ1-2; 8 bases agree with TRBD1. Germline V gene data show CDR1 as ENHRY and CDR2 as SYGVKD. This CDR3 has 17 amino acids. J lost 4 bases, V lost 5 bases, and 15 bases had no gene match. The DNA for the CDR3 is TGTGCCATCAGTTATTACGGACAGGGTGAGGCTGCCTATGGCTACACCTTC. Translated: CAISYYGQGEAAYGYTF.

The chain employs TRBV15 and TRBJ2-7, with a weak D call TRBD1 (5 bases). This CDR3 has 13 amino acids. The V gene's germline CDR1 is LNHNV and CDR2 YYDKDF (reference sequence). V was trimmed by 8 bases and J by 3 bases, leaving 14 bases between them. In nucleotides, the CDR3 is TGTGCCACCTCCGGCAGGGCTGGCTACGAGCAGTACTTC. Its translation is CATSGRAGYEQYF.

The chain is built from TRBV9 and TRBJ2-3, with 12 bases matching TRBD2. With V trimmed by 3 bases and J by 4 bases, 6 bases remained unmatched. Germline V gives CDR1 SGDLS, CDR2 YYNGEE. There are 16 residues in the CDR3. This CDR3 is CASSAPTSGSPDTQYF. The CDR3 DNA sequence: TGTGCCAGCAGCGCCCCGACTAGCGGGAGCCCAGATACGCAGTATTTT. The complete variable domain, with remaining parts taken from reference TRBV9 and TRBJ2-3, reads DSGVTQTPKHLITATGQRVTLRCSPRSGDLSVYWYQQSLDQGLQFLIQYYNGEERAKGNILERFSAQQFPDLHSELNLSSLELGDSALYFCASSAPTSGSPDTQYFGPGTRLTVL.

The rearrangement uses TRBV4-3 and TRBJ1-1; 8 bases agree with TRBD1. CDR1 and CDR2 from the germline V gene are LGHNA and YSLEER. The CDR3 is 14 amino acids. Trimming took 5 bases from V and 4 from J; bases not matched to a gene: 6. The CDR3 loop is CASSSHRGSTEAFF. The CDR3 DNA sequence: TGCGCCAGCAGCTCTCACAGGGGGAGCACTGAAGCTTTCTTT.

The chain joins TRBV5-1 to TRBJ2-7; TRBD2 matches at 9 bases. Germline V gene sequence: CDR1 SGHRS, CDR2 YFSETQ. The CDR3 covers 14 residues. V lost 4 bases, J lost 2 bases, and 4 bases stayed unmatched. CDR3 region: CASSTGLATYEQYF. Here the CDR3 DNA reads TGCGCCAGCAGCACGGGACTAGCTACCTACGAGCAGTACTTC.

The CDR3 here is CASWREVMGYGYTF. In nucleotides, the CDR3 is TGTGCCAGCTGGAGGGAGGTCATGGGCTATGGCTACACCTTC. V is TRBV2 and J is TRBJ1-2; unclear D gene. Trimming took 8 bases from V and 4 from J, leaving 17 bases between them. CDR1 and CDR2 (germline): SNHLY, FYNNEI. The CDR3 is 14 residues long.

The chain carries TRBV6-5 and TRBJ2-7, with 8 bases aligning to TRBD1. V trimming: 5 bases; J trimming: 5 bases; junction bases outside the gene matches: 8. Germline-derived CDR1 and CDR2 are MNHEY and SVGAGI. The CDR3 is made up of 14 amino acids. CDR3 in DNA: TGTGCCAGCAGTCTCCGGACAGGGAAGGACGAGCAGTACTTC. Its translation is CASSLRTGKDEQYF.

J is TRBJ1-5 and V is TRBV4-2; no firm D call. This CDR3 contains 16 residues. V lost 0 bases and J lost 9, with 18 bases in between. From germline, CDR1 is LGHNA and CDR2 YNFKEQ. The CDR3 DNA sequence: TGTGCCAGCAGCCAAGAATCCGGCCGGGTGGTTTGGCCCCAGCATTTT. This encodes CASSQESGRVVWPQHF.

The chain uses TRBV4-2 and TRBJ2-3, with TRBD2 identical over 8 bases. Germline-derived CDR1 and CDR2 are LGHNA and YNFKEQ. This CDR3 has 14 residues. Unmatched junction bases numbered 6, after V lost 4 bases and J lost 6 bases. The CDR3 protein is CASSPGLVGDTQYF. The DNA for the CDR3 is TGTGCCAGCAGCCCGGGACTAGTCGGGGATACGCAGTATTTT.

This clone was detected only a few times. The chain uses TRBV5-5 and TRBJ2-6; no firm D call. Germline loops: CDR1 SGHKS, CDR2 YYEKEE (reference sequence). This CDR3 has 16 amino acids. The V end was cut by 4 bases, the J end by 0 bases, with 11 bases between. CDR3 residues: CASSALPSSGANVLTF. CDR3 in DNA: TGTGCCAGCAGCGCCTTACCGAGCTCTGGGGCCAACGTCCTGACTTTC.

The chain couples TRBV7-8 to TRBJ2-2; D is uncertain. CDR1 SGHVS and CDR2 FQNEAQ come from the germline V gene. CDR3 length: 15 amino acids. Trimming took 1 base from V and 1 from J, leaving 7 bases between them. In nucleotides, the CDR3 is TGTGCCAGCAGCTTAGACCGGTGGAACACCGGGGAGCTGTTTTTT. It yields the protein CASSLDRWNTGELFF.

The gene calls are TRBV4-1 and TRBJ1-5; no clear D gene. CDR1 MGHRA and CDR2 YSYEKL come from the germline V gene. V was cut by 1 base and J by 3 bases, with 4 bases left in between. This CDR3 region has 13 residues. The CDR3 DNA reads TGCGCCAGCAGCCAAGCCCTCAATCAGCCCCAGCATTTT. Encoded protein: CASSQALNQPQHF.

The V and J genes are TRBV29-1 and TRBJ1-2; D possibly corresponds to TRBD1 (5 bases). Germline CDR1 SQVTM, CDR2 ANQGSEA. Trimming cost V 2 bases and J 4 bases, with 17 bases left between them. The CDR3 has 15 amino acids. CDR3 coding DNA: TGCAGCGTTGAAAGCGGGCTAACAGGAGTCTATGGCTACACCTTC. It encodes CSVESGLTGVYGYTF.

The rearrangement uses TRBV19 and TRBJ1-4; the match to TRBD1 covers 7 bases. The germline gives CDR1 LNHDA, CDR2 SQIVND (reference sequence). J was trimmed by 2 bases and V by 5 bases; bases with no gene match: 8. The CDR3 consists of 16 residues. CDR3 sequence: CASSADRARTNEKLFF. The CDR3 DNA reads as TGTGCCAGTAGTGCCGACAGGGCCCGGACTAATGAAAAACTGTTTTTT.